The 9 T cell receptor beta chains listed next were all sequenced from one sample in a study of blood T cell repertoires in COVID-19. Generated by immunoSEQ multiplex PCR, the TCRdb table keeps only in-frame clones and is missing some. The table lists 250,000 to 350,000 clones, 80% to 90% of them singletons. Sequenced material: PBMCs or T cells enriched from blood (not recorded which). The receptors were sampled from a woman in her thirties who had recovered from COVID-19.

The chain's CDR3 is CASSESHYGNEKLFF. In DNA, the CDR3 is TGTGCCAGCAGCGAGTCACACTACGGCAATGAAAAACTGTTTTTT. The chain joins TRBV7-2 to TRBJ1-4; no reliable D call. Germline V gene data show CDR1 as SGHTA and CDR2 as FQGNSA. This CDR3 is 15 amino acids long. The ends were cut back, 5 bases at V and 5 bases at J, with 15 bases in the middle. The complete variable domain, with remaining parts taken from reference TRBV7-2 and TRBJ1-4, reads GAGVSQSPSNKVTEKGKDVELRCDPISGHTALYWYRQSLGQGLEFLIYFQGNSAPDKSGLPSDRFSAERTGGSVSTLTIQRTQQEDSAVYLCASSESHYGNEKLFFGSGTQLSVL.

In nucleotides, the CDR3 is TGTGCCAGCAGCCACATAACAGGGGGCTATGGCTACACCTTC. Amino acids: CASSHITGGYGYTF. V usage is TRBV3-1 (or the pseudogene TRBV3-2) and J usage is TRBJ1-2; 8 bases are shared with TRBD1. Germline CDR1 is LGHDT and CDR2 is YNNKEL (reference sequence). The CDR3 runs to 14 residues. J lost 4 bases, V lost 3 bases, and 4 bases had no gene match.

This chain joins TRBV3-1 (or the pseudogene TRBV3-2) and TRBJ1-5, with a weak D call TRBD1 (6 bases). Germline CDR1 is LGHDT and CDR2 is YNNKEL (reference sequence). The CDR3 spans 20 residues. The V gene lost 0 bases and the J gene lost 5 bases, with 26 bases spanning the gap. The CDR3 loop reads CASSQDQDRHQAVCYQPQHF. As DNA, the CDR3 is TGTGCCAGCAGCCAAGATCAGGACAGACACCAGGCGGTTTGCTATCAGCCCCAGCATTTT.

The V gene is TRBV19, the J gene TRBJ1-2, with D perhaps TRBD1 (6 bases). The CDR3 has 17 amino acids. Deletions cut 6 bases from V and 4 bases from J, with 24 bases between. Looked up from germline, CDR1 is LNHDA and CDR2 is SQIVND (reference sequence). The CDR3 protein is CASSARQGSESGYGYTF. CDR3 bases: TGTGCCAGTAGCGCCCGGCAGGGGAGTGAGTCAGGCTATGGCTACACCTTC.

With respect to this clone: This same CDR3 is encoded by further DNA sequences in the sample. The CDR3 protein is CASSVGGRTEAFF. CDR3 DNA sequence: TGTGCCAGCAGCGTGGGAGGGCGCACTGAAGCTTTCTTT. The rearrangement joins TRBV9 to TRBJ1-1, with D hard to call. The CDR3 is 13 residues long. Germline-derived CDR1 and CDR2 are SGDLS and YYNGEE. With 2 bases removed from V and 4 bases from J, the gap between germline ends came to 9 bases.

The chain is built from TRBV19 and TRBJ1-1; no clear D. Deletions cut 3 bases from V and 4 bases from J, with 9 bases between. Germline CDR1 reads LNHDA; CDR2 reads SQIVND (reference sequence). The CDR3 runs 13 residues. Here the CDR3 DNA reads TGTGCCAGTAGTATTGAAGAGGGCACTGAAGCTTTCTTT. Protein: CASSIEEGTEAFF.

The chain couples TRBV6-5 to TRBJ1-5; D is unresolved. CDR1 is MNHEY, CDR2 SVGAGI, per germline. The V gene lost 6 bases and the J gene lost 3 bases, with 12 bases spanning the gap. The length of the CDR3 is 14 residues. The CDR3 nucleotides are TGTGCCAGCAGCGCCGGGAGGGTCAATCAGCCCCAGCATTTT. It specifies CASSAGRVNQPQHF.

This chain links TRBV7-6 with TRBJ2-1; D might be TRBD1 (6 bases). Germline-derived CDR1 and CDR2 are SGHVS and FNYEAQ. V was shortened by 4 bases and J by 1 base, with 17 bases between the two germline ends. The CDR3 sequence is 17 residues long. CDR3 in DNA: TGTGCCAGCAGCTCAAACCGGGACACTCTATCCTACAATGAGCAGTTCTTC. Protein product: CASSSNRDTLSYNEQFF.

The rearrangement links TRBV5-6 to TRBJ2-3, with a tentative D call TRBD2 (5 bases). V was pared by 4 bases and J by 0 bases, with 12 bases between. Germline CDR1 and CDR2: SGHDT and YYEEEE. This CDR3 has 15 residues. CDR3 bases: TGTGCCAGCAGCCGTAGGGCGGGTAGCACAGATACGCAGTATTTT. It is translated as CASSRRAGSTDTQYF.